This T cell receptor (beta chain) was sequenced during a study of post-analysis software for immune sequencing data. For the study at large: Disease trajectories encompassed relapsing-remitting, secondary progressive and progressive-relapsing multiple sclerosis.

Incorporated into the TCR beta cDNA libraries were unique molecular identifiers, which served to reduce PCR and sequencing biases. Starting from approximately 1 to 10 million T cells, the study yielded approximately 500,000 cDNA molecules. TCRdb re-called the PCR reads with MiXCR, one entry per CDR3 protein. The sample holds about 770,000 distinct CDR3 sequences; about 43% are singletons and the top ten take 4.9%. Note on this clonotype: Antigen: not known.

CDR3 length: 16 amino acids. The trim removed 3 bases at V and 3 bases at J, leaving 8 bases unmatched. CDR1 MDHEN and CDR2 SYDVKM come from the germline V gene. Findings and caveats of the study: A significant reduction in normalized Chao1 diversity was observed in multiple sclerosis patients versus controls. Elevated frequency relative to controls characterized a handful of TRBV segments in patients, TRBV5-6, TRBV5-1 and TRBV20-1 among them. Samples sharing a preparation batch grouped tightly together when assessed by F measure.

The sequence was obtained from a girl between 10 and 17 years old with multiple sclerosis. The sample consisted of blood. This sequence joins TRBV28 and TRBJ2-3; 8 positions match TRBD2. The DNA of the CDR3 is TGTGCCAGCAGTTTTCCCACTAGCGGCCCTACAGATACGCAGTATTTT. It specifies CASSFPTSGPTDTQYF.